Following are 10 T cell receptor beta chains from one sample sequenced in a study of PD-L1 blockade in urothelial cancer. Sequencing used immunoSEQ multiplex PCR; TCRdb keeps in-frame clones, though not all of them. The sample records about 79,000 clones, just under 85% being singletons. Time point denoted: pretreatment peripheral blood. The sequenced sample was PBMCs, obtained around atezolizumab (anti-PD-L1) treatment. The receptors were sampled from a man aged 40-49 years with urothelial cancer.

V is TRBV7-9 and J is TRBJ2-1; 10 nucleotides agree with TRBD2. The CDR3 loop spans 17 amino acids. V lost 1 base to trimming and J lost 4 bases; unmatched junction nucleotides: 7. The germline V gene encodes CDR1 SEHNR and CDR2 FQNEAQ (reference sequence). For the CDR3, the DNA is TGTGCCAGCAGCTTAGGGCAAAGCGGGAGGGCGTACAATGAGCAGTTCTTC. This encodes CASSLGQSGRAYNEQFF.

The gene calls are TRBV30 and TRBJ2-1; D may be TRBD2 (5 bases). CDR3 length: 14 amino acids. V was shortened by 0 bases and J by 3 bases, with 9 bases between the two germline ends. Germline loops: CDR1 GTSNPN, CDR2 SVGIG (reference sequence). CDR3 coding DNA: TGTGCCTGGAGTGTAGGCAGCGGCTACAATGAGCAGTTCTTC. Encoded protein: CAWSVGSGYNEQFF.

This sequence joins TRBV4-2 and TRBJ2-1; 9 nucleotides match TRBD2. This CDR3 is 17 amino acids long. Germline CDR1 is LGHNA and CDR2 is YNFKEQ. Trimming removed 4 bases from V and 6 bases from J; junction bases left unmatched: 13. The CDR3: CASSPTGRAGGGNEQFF. The CDR3 DNA sequence: TGTGCCAGCAGCCCGACCGGCCGAGCGGGAGGCGGCAATGAGCAGTTCTTC.

The chain uses TRBV7-8 and TRBJ2-2; 9 nucleotides align to TRBD2. After removal of 4 bases from V and 4 bases from J, the junction contained 7 bases not matched to a gene. The germline V gene has CDR1 SGHVS and CDR2 FQNEAQ. The CDR3 sequence is 16 residues long. Here the CDR3 reads CASSSEAGGITGELFF. CDR3 in DNA: TGTGCCAGCAGCTCAGAAGCGGGAGGAATCACCGGGGAGCTGTTTTTT. The full variable domain, rest sourced from reference TRBV7-8 and TRBJ2-2, is GAGVSQSPRYKVAKRGQDVALRCDPISGHVSLFWYQQALGQGPEFLTYFQNEAQLDKSGLPSDRFFAERPEGSVSTLKIQRTQQEDSAVYLCASSSEAGGITGELFFGEGSRLTVL.

This sequence joins TRBV6-5 and TRBJ1-1, with 8 bases identical to TRBD1. The trim removed 6 bases at V and 4 bases at J, leaving 7 bases unmatched. This CDR3 contains 14 residues. Looked up from germline, CDR1 is MNHEY and CDR2 is SVGAGI. In DNA, the CDR3 is TGTGCCAGCAGAGCGCACAGGGGGAGCACTGAAGCTTTCTTT. Protein product: CASRAHRGSTEAFF.

This clone was seen more than once but under ten times. The gene calls are TRBV5-5 and TRBJ1-1; TRBD1 agrees at 7 bases. J was trimmed by 2 bases and V by 3 bases; bases with no gene match: 4. This CDR3 region has 14 residues. Germline CDR1 is SGHKS and CDR2 is YYEKEE (reference sequence). The DNA of the CDR3 is TGTGCCAGCAGCTACAGGGGAAGTAACACTGAAGCTTTCTTT. This codes for CASSYRGSNTEAFF.

V gene TRBV11-2 combines with J gene TRBJ2-7; 7 bases line up with TRBD2. The CDR3 covers 15 residues. J lost 2 bases, V lost 0 bases, and 4 bases had no gene match. From germline, CDR1 is SGHAT and CDR2 FQNNGV. Here the CDR3 DNA reads TGTGCCAGCAGCTTAGAGGGGAGGGAAGCCTACGAGCAGTACTTC. Amino acid sequence: CASSLEGREAYEQYF.

This rearrangement joins TRBV30 to TRBJ1-1; D call uncertain. Looked up from germline, CDR1 is GTSNPN and CDR2 is SVGIG (reference sequence). Trimming shortened V by 3 bases and J by 5 bases, and 7 bases separated the two germline ends. There are 11 residues in the CDR3. The chain's CDR3 is CAWRGATEAFF. The CDR3 nucleotides read TGTGCCTGGAGGGGCGCGACTGAAGCTTTCTTT.

The chain combines TRBV19 with TRBJ1-2; a possible D gene is TRBD1 (6 bases). This CDR3 has 15 residues. Per germline, CDR1 LNHDA and CDR2 SQIVND (reference sequence). Trimming took 7 bases from V and 0 from J, leaving 15 bases between them. The CDR3, as DNA: TGTGCCAGTATCCCGGGGGGCCTCGCTAACTATGGCTACACCTTC. It yields the protein CASIPGGLANYGYTF. Drawing the rest from reference TRBV19 and TRBJ1-2, the complete variable domain is DGGITQSPKYLFRKEGQNVTLSCEQNLNHDAMYWYRQDPGQGLRLIYYSQIVNDFQKGDIAEGYSVSREKKESFPLTVTSAQKNPTAFYLCASIPGGLANYGYTFGSGTRLTVV.

The chain employs TRBV27 and TRBJ1-5; 10 positions agree with TRBD1. Per the germline V gene, CDR1 is MNHEY and CDR2 is SMNVEV (reference sequence). The J segment lost 4 bases and the V segment lost 3 bases, leaving 6 bases of the junction unmatched. This CDR3 comprises 16 residues. The CDR3 region is CASSFFGQGGNQPQHF. The CDR3 coding sequence is TGTGCCAGCAGTTTCTTCGGACAGGGGGGGAATCAGCCCCAGCATTTT.